Sequencing of this TCR beta chain was carried out in a study of blood T cell repertoires in COVID-19 (dated by TCRdb to 2018 to 2021). For the study in its entirety: The collaborator samples originated in the United States, Italy and Spain and spanned the acute and convalescent phases of COVID-19. The material from the prospective study consisted of cDNA or gDNA derived from T cells, B-cell-depleted T cells, or PBMCs. Subjects who had been exposed to COVID-19, were actively infected with it, or had recovered from it provided the deeply sampled blood TCRbeta repertoires that made up the dataset. A freely available public database, intended as a resource for researchers studying the immune response to SARS-CoV-2, is where the repertoires were released. Samples were obtained from the ongoing ImmuneRACE study (first 160 participants) and from 1,254 subjects provided by 6 global collaborators. A de-identified subject ID, COVID-19 status, age in years and sex were almost always included in the sample metadata. Where available, HLA class I and class II types were obtained from metadata supplied by the sample provider rather than from assay-based typing.

TCRbeta CDR3 regions were amplified from genomic DNA by means of the immunoSEQ Assay, a bias-controlled multiplex PCR. The authors' pipeline ran thus. Within the assay, amplification of reference gene primers was used to estimate how many nucleated cells each sample contained. Sequence reads were collapsed and filtered to measure the absolute abundance of every unique TCRbeta CDR3 rearrangement. For each sample, productive Simpson clonality was calculated as the square root of Simpson's diversity index across productive rearrangements. TCRdb mirrors the immuneACCESS table, restricted to in-frame sequences. Some clones are absent from its copies; in checked studies, under half trace to an unresolved V gene, and the reason for the others is unknown. V and J calls and clone size are as listed in that table; D and trimming were resolved from the DNA. The sample profile shows around 84,000 clones; around three quarters of them were found once. 5% to 6% of the sample lies in the top ten.

Collaborating institutions collected whole blood in K2EDTA tubes following their own protocols. For TCRbeta analysis, collaborators shipped samples in one of three forms: frozen whole blood, isolated PBMCs, or DNA extracted from either of those sample types. General findings and caveats noted by the study authors: Clinical and demographic metadata were provided uncurated, with the amount varying by source and participant.

This clone came up a few times. Which antigen it targets is not known. There are no base qualities to consult, and no much larger clone falls within one base. As encoded in the germline V gene (reference sequence), CDR1 is LGHDT while CDR2 is YNNKEL. V sheds 1 base and J sheds 8 bases, leaving 14 bases between their ends. The CDR3 measures 14 amino acids from cysteine to phenylalanine. Here the CDR3 DNA is all that survives: 42 bases in frame from base 1. Recombination joined TRBV3-1 (or the pseudogene TRBV3-2) with TRBJ1-2, and the D gene may be TRBD1, 5 bases matching. Sequenced sample: peripheral blood. The receptor was derived from a man over 45 with active or convalescent COVID-19. DNA sequence: TGTGCCAGCAGCCAAGGGATCAGGGTAGACGGCTACACCTTC. It translates to CASSQGIRVDGYTF.